These T cell receptor beta chains were read from a single sample in a study of cytomegalovirus exposure and HLA in healthy donors. The assay was immunoSEQ multiplex PCR, and TCRdb's table has in-frame clones only and misses some. This repertoire shows around 83,000 clones, around 80% found once; its top ten account for approximately 4.7%. The sequencing input was PBMCs. The receptors here all came from a male donor in good health and CMV-seropositive. Each CDR3 is given with its conserved first and last residue. D genes are given only for firm matches. Not all rows give a size; the values are once, few, many and, for expanded clones, a class.

length,V,J,D,size,CDR3,DNA
18,TRBV6-1,TRBJ2-7,NA,NA,CASSESTPRARLRNEQYF,TGTGCCAGCAGTGAAAGTACGCCTAGAGCGCGTCTTCGCAACGAGCAGTACTTC
15,TRBV25-1,TRBJ2-1,TRBD2,NA,CASSEGLAGRNEQFF,TGTGCCAGCAGTGAAGGACTAGCGGGGAGAAATGAGCAGTTCTTC
14,TRBV7-2,TRBJ1-1,NA,NA,CASSLGGRSTEAFF,TGTGCCAGCAGCTTAGGGGGGCGGAGCACTGAAGCTTTCTTT
16,TRBV6-6,TRBJ1-1,TRBD1,NA,CASSYQTGGGGTEAFF,TGTGCCAGCAGTTACCAGACAGGGGGCGGTGGCACTGAAGCTTTCTTT
15,TRBV14,TRBJ1-1,TRBD1,NA,CATVNPRGRDTEAFF,TGTGCCACCGTAAATCCCAGGGGGAGAGACACTGAAGCTTTCTTT
18,TRBV19,TRBJ1-2,TRBD1,NA,CASSLTRGLPAPNYGYTF,TGTGCCAGTAGTTTGACCAGGGGGCTCCCGGCCCCTAACTATGGCTACACCTTC
16,TRBV4-1,TRBJ1-3,TRBD1,NA,CASSQAQQGSGNTIYF,TGCGCCAGCAGCCAAGCCCAACAGGGGAGTGGAAACACCATATATTTT
13,TRBV7-9,TRBJ2-7,NA,NA,CASSLDRGGEQYF,TGTGCCAGCAGCTTAGACCGAGGAGGGGAGCAGTACTTC
15,TRBV6-1,TRBJ2-3,NA,NA,CASSEGQFSTDTQYF,TGTGCCAGCAGTGAAGGACAGTTTAGCACAGATACGCAGTATTTT
16,TRBV28,TRBJ1-5,NA,NA,CASSSAGGDSNQPQHF,TGTGCCAGCAGTTCAGCTGGGGGGGACAGCAATCAGCCCCAGCATTTT
17,TRBV5-1,TRBJ2-1,TRBD2,few,CASSLSGSGSSYNEQFF,TGCGCCAGCAGCTTGTCAGGGAGCGGGAGCTCCTACAATGAGCAGTTCTTC
14,TRBV9,TRBJ1-6,TRBD1,NA,CASSVAQGDSPLHF,TGTGCCAGCAGCGTAGCACAGGGGGATTCACCCCTCCACTTT
13,TRBV27,TRBJ2-7,NA,NA,CASSFQGGYEQYF,TGTGCCAGCAGTTTCCAGGGGGGATACGAGCAGTACTTC
14,TRBV25-1,TRBJ1-4,NA,NA,CASSARGFNEKLFF,TGTGCCAGCAGTGCCCGAGGGTTTAATGAAAAACTGTTTTTT
15,TRBV7-2,TRBJ1-2,NA,NA,CASSLVHGSANGYTF,TGTGCCAGCAGCTTAGTACACGGATCAGCGAATGGCTACACCTTC
13,TRBV28,TRBJ2-1,NA,few,CASSFPIVQEQFF,TGTGCCAGCAGTTTTCCAATTGTCCAAGAGCAGTTCTTC
13,TRBV25-1,TRBJ2-3,NA,NA,CASSEGGTDTQYF,TGTGCCAGCTCCGAGGGGGGCACAGATACGCAGTATTTT
13,TRBV27,TRBJ2-3,TRBD2,NA,CASSGGNTDTQYF,TGTGCCAGTAGCGGGGGCAACACAGATACGCAGTATTTT
16,TRBV28,TRBJ2-1,TRBD2,few,CASSFSGSGSYNEQFF,TGTGCCAGCAGTTTCAGCGGGAGTGGATCCTACAATGAGCAGTTCTTC
15,TRBV7-9,TRBJ2-6,NA,few,CASSVSVSGANVLTF,TGTGCCAGCAGCGTATCGGTCTCTGGGGCCAACGTCCTGACTTTC
14,TRBV5-1,TRBJ2-1,TRBD2,few,CASSSTGGYNEQFF,TGCGCCAGCAGCTCTACGGGAGGCTACAATGAGCAGTTCTTC
14,TRBV10-1,TRBJ2-7,NA,NA,CASSEAILFPEQYF,TGCGCCAGCAGTGAGGCGATATTGTTCCCCGAGCAGTACTTC
17,TRBV5-4,TRBJ2-1,NA,once,CASSGRMAALSYNEQFF,TGTGCCAGCAGCGGGAGGATGGCGGCACTTTCCTACAATGAGCAGTTCTTC
12,TRBV2,TRBJ1-1,NA,NA,CASGVVEGRAFF,TGTGCCAGCGGGGTGGTGGAGGGTAGGGCTTTCTTT
15,TRBV6-1,TRBJ1-2,TRBD1,NA,CASSAGGGRYYGYTF,TGTGCCAGCAGCGCCGGAGGGGGCCGCTACTATGGCTACACCTTC
15,TRBV6-7,TRBJ2-2,TRBD2,once,CASKGSGSYGGELFF,TGTGCCAGCAAGGGTAGCGGGAGTTACGGCGGGGAGCTGTTTTTT
16,TRBV30,TRBJ1-4,TRBD1,NA,CAWSGGRGQTNEKLFF,TGTGCCTGGAGTGGGGGCAGGGGGCAAACTAATGAAAAACTGTTTTTT
15,TRBV19,TRBJ1-2,TRBD1,NA,CASSSTGVRSDGYTF,TGTGCCAGTAGTTCCACAGGGGTAAGGTCGGATGGCTACACCTTC
14,TRBV6-5,TRBJ1-2,TRBD1,NA,CASKIGTGLYGYTF,TGTGCCAGCAAGATTGGGACAGGGCTCTATGGCTACACCTTC
14,TRBV6-6,TRBJ2-7,TRBD1,NA,CASNGQGTSYEQYF,TGTGCCAGCAATGGACAGGGGACATCCTACGAGCAGTACTTC
14,TRBV27,TRBJ1-2,NA,NA,CASIQRGYSYGYTF,TGTGCCAGCATCCAAAGGGGTTATAGCTATGGCTACACCTTC
15,TRBV28,TRBJ1-3,NA,NA,CATLDRSASGNTIYF,TGTGCCACCCTAGACAGGTCGGCCTCTGGAAACACCATATATTTT
10,TRBV20-1,TRBJ2-1,NA,NA,CSAGTHEQFF,TGCAGTGCTGGGACACATGAGCAGTTCTTC
13,TRBV2,TRBJ2-1,NA,NA,CASSDLVDNEQFF,TGTGCCAGCAGTGACCTAGTCGACAATGAGCAGTTCTTC
17,TRBV5-1,TRBJ2-7,TRBD1,NA,CASSLRGGQGAPGEQYF,TGCGCCAGCAGCTTGCGGGGAGGACAGGGGGCACCCGGCGAGCAGTACTTC
16,TRBV5-6,TRBJ1-5,TRBD1,NA,CASSLKDRGHGQPQHF,TGTGCCAGCAGCTTGAAAGACAGGGGGCACGGTCAGCCCCAGCATTTT
14,TRBV5-1,TRBJ2-5,TRBD1,NA,CASSRGQAEETQYF,TGCGCCAGCAGCCGAGGACAGGCCGAAGAGACCCAGTACTTC
18,TRBV14,TRBJ2-1,TRBD2,NA,CASSQDPIRAGGLYQQFF,TGTGCCAGCAGCCAAGACCCCATTCGAGCGGGGGGCCTATATCAGCAGTTCTTC
14,TRBV11-2,TRBJ2-2,NA,NA,CASSLSRGTGELFF,TGTGCCAGCAGCTTGTCTCGGGGTACCGGGGAGCTGTTTTTT
14,TRBV28,TRBJ1-1,TRBD1,NA,CATGTGGRHTEAFF,TGTGCCACTGGGACAGGGGGTAGGCACACTGAAGCTTTCTTT
15,TRBV6-5,TRBJ2-3,NA,once,CASSTPGTGTDTQYF,TGTGCCAGCAGTACCCCCGGAACGGGAACAGATACGCAGTATTTT
15,TRBV28,TRBJ2-5,NA,NA,CASSHPLGGQETQYF,TGTGCCAGCAGTCACCCGTTGGGGGGACAAGAGACCCAGTACTTC
14,TRBV6-5,TRBJ2-1,NA,NA,CASSRAGDYNEQFF,TGTGCCAGCAGCCGAGCCGGGGACTACAATGAGCAGTTCTTC
14,TRBV11-1,TRBJ1-1,NA,NA,CASSKDSANTEAFF,TGTGCCAGCAGCAAGGACAGTGCAAACACTGAAGCTTTCTTT
13,TRBV10-2,TRBJ2-7,NA,NA,CASSVVGPYEQYF,TGCGCCAGCAGTGTGGTGGGCCCCTACGAGCAGTACTTC
12,TRBV6-6,TRBJ1-5,NA,NA,CASAHGDQPQHF,TGTGCCAGTGCCCACGGGGATCAGCCCCAGCATTTT
15,TRBV5-6,TRBJ1-6,TRBD1,NA,CASSLWGQEASPLHF,TGTGCCAGCAGCTTGTGGGGACAGGAGGCTTCACCCCTCCACTTT
15,TRBV6-5,TRBJ2-6,NA,NA,CASSPDRGEANVLTF,TGTGCCAGCAGTCCGGACAGAGGGGAGGCCAACGTCCTGACTTTC
14,TRBV7-9,TRBJ1-4,NA,NA,CASSLARDEEKLFF,TGTGCCAGCAGCTTAGCCCGAGATGAGGAAAAACTGTTTTTT
15,TRBV5-1,TRBJ2-7,NA,NA,CASSLVGGGSYEQYF,TGCGCCAGCAGCTTGGTTGGGGGCGGCTCCTACGAGCAGTACTTC
15,TRBV7-9,TRBJ2-4,NA,NA,CASTLSLTGKNIQYF,TGTGCCAGCACCCTATCGCTTACAGGGAAAAACATTCAGTACTTC
17,TRBV28,TRBJ1-5,TRBD1,NA,CASRDRDRGYSNQPQHF,TGTGCCAGCCGAGACCGGGACAGGGGCTATAGCAATCAGCCCCAGCATTTT
13,TRBV27,TRBJ2-7,TRBD1,NA,CASRGQGVYEQYF,TGTGCCAGCAGGGGACAGGGGGTCTACGAGCAGTACTTC
12,TRBV29-1,TRBJ1-5,NA,NA,CSVGGGNQPQHF,TGCAGCGTTGGGGGGGGCAATCAGCCCCAGCATTTT
12,TRBV28,TRBJ2-7,NA,few,CASSVNIYEQYF,TGTGCCAGCAGTGTCAACATATACGAGCAGTACTTC
14,TRBV5-4,TRBJ2-5,NA,NA,CASNVGGGRETQYF,TGTGCCAGCAACGTGGGGGGAGGTAGAGAGACCCAGTACTTC
18,TRBV2,TRBJ2-7,TRBD1,NA,CASSEGGGRGRGTYEQYF,TGTGCCAGCAGTGAAGGCGGTGGTAGGGGGCGAGGGACCTACGAGCAGTACTTC